This record looks at one T cell receptor beta chain sequence and its context. Antigen unknown. Trimming stripped 1 base from V and 3 bases from J, with 10 bases between. There are 13 residues in the CDR3. From germline, CDR1 is DFQATT and CDR2 SNEGSKA (reference sequence). The sample originates from a study of blood T cells in healthy people across ages. PCR was performed a second time for about 7 to 12 cycles using a sample-barcoded 5' primer and a J-beta primer mix. One entry per CDR3 protein, called by TCRdb with MiXCR from the 5' RACE reads. The data contain 1,100,000 or so distinct CDR3 sequences, 40% to 45% of them seen just once; the ten biggest clones take up about 20%. Study-level results: More naive CD4+ cells and higher diversity marked long-lived donors relative to aged donors. Investigators treated diversity estimates from one million T cells as underestimates.

The chain links TRBV20-1 to TRBJ2-7, with D possibly matching TRBD1 (5 bases). The clonotype comes from an older woman in good health. Material for sequencing was blood. As DNA, the CDR3 is TGCAGTGCTAGAGGACTGACAGTCTACGAGCAGTACTTC. Its protein is CSARGLTVYEQYF.